This T cell receptor beta chain was captured in a study of OX40 agonist ivuxolimab in advanced cancers. Across the study: Averaging about 60 years in age, with a range of 23 to 79, the cohort was 82.7% male. Study-wide results and limits: Blood T cells, both CD4+ and CD8+, expanded clonally by week 6 at 0.1 to 3.0 mg/kg.

Using immunoSEQ multiplex PCR, the repertoire was profiled, and TCRdb retains in-frame clones only, with some absent. This table holds 59,000 or so clones, about 80% found once. The CDR3 is 15 residues long. CDR1 and CDR2 from the germline V gene are MNHEY and SMNVEV (reference sequence). V shed 6 bases and J shed 2 bases, with 16 bases lying between them. For this clone: What it recognizes is unknown.

This chain connects TRBV27 to TRBJ1-2; D is uncertain. The sequenced sample was CD4+ or CD8+ T cells sorted from blood, obtained in a trial of the OX40 agonist ivuxolimab. This clonotype was sampled from an adult with an advanced solid tumor such as melanoma, head and neck, liver or kidney cancer. The CDR3 protein is CASRPFEAQNYGYTF. In nucleotides, the CDR3 is TGTGCCAGCAGACCGTTTGAGGCGCAAAACTATGGCTACACCTTC.